This T cell receptor beta chain stems from a study of high-grade serous ovarian cancer treatment subgroups. This CDR3 has 16 amino acids. The V gene end was trimmed by 0 bases and the J gene end by 9 bases; junction bases not matched to a gene: 8. Germline-derived CDR1 and CDR2 are SGHRS and YFSETQ. Concerning this clone: The antigen remains undetermined.

Clones were sequenced by immunoSEQ multiplex PCR, and TCRdb holds only the in-frame ones, with some missing. This table holds 18,000 or so clones, roughly 75% found once. Study findings and constraints: TCR clonal relatedness correlated positively with neoantigen level.

Tumor samples were taken before definitive surgery or chemotherapy. The TCR originated in a human donor with high-grade serous ovarian cancer. Sequencing was performed on tumor tissue. The V call is TRBV5-1, the J call TRBJ2-1; TRBD2 matches at 11 bases. In DNA, the CDR3 is TGCGCCAGCAGCTTGGTGGCGACTAGCGGGACAATTGAGCAGTTCTTC. Its translation is CASSLVATSGTIEQFF. Combining the CDR3 with reference TRBV5-1 and TRBJ2-1 gives the whole variable domain KAGVTQTPRYLIKTRGQQVTLSCSPISGHRSVSWYQQTPGQGLQFLFEYFSETQRNKGNFPGRFSGRQFSNSRSEMNVSTLELGDSALYLCASSLVATSGTIEQFFGPGTRLTVL.